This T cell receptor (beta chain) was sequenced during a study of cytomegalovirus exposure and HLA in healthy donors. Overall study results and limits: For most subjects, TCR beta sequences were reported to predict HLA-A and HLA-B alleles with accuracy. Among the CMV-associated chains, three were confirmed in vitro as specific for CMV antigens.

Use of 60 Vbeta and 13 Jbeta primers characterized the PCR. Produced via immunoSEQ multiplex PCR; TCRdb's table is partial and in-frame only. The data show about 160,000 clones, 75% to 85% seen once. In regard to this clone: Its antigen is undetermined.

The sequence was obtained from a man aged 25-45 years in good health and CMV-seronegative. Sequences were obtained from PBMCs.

The CDR3 sequence: CAWAPLAGATDTQYF. CDR3 in DNA: TGTGCCTGGGCCCCCCTAGCGGGGGCTACAGATACGCAGTATTTT. The rearrangement uses TRBV30 and TRBJ2-3; TRBD2 matches at 10 bases. J lost 3 bases, V lost 5 bases, and 8 bases had no gene match. This CDR3 is built from 15 residues. Germline assignment: CDR1 GTSNPN and CDR2 SVGIG (reference sequence).